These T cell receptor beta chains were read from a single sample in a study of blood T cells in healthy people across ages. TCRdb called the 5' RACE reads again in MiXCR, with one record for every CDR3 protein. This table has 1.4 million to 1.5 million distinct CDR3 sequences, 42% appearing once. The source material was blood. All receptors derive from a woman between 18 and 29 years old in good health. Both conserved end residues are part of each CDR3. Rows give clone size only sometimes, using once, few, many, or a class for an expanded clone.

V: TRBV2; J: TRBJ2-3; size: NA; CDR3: CASSEADPYRAETDTQYF
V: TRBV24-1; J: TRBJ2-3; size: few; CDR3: CATSETGTSDTDTQYF
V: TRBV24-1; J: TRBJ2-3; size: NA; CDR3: CATSDSLADTETQYF
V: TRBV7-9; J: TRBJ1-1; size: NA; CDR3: CASSSSGGREKAFF
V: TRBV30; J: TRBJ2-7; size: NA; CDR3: CAWKAQGYTMVQYF
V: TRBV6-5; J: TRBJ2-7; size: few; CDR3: CASRRSGQLDYEQYF
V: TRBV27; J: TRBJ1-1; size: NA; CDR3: CASSLYRRSSEAFF
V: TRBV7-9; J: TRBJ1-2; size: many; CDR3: CASSPSTGTYGYTF
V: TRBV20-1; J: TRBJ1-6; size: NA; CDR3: CSARDGRISPLHF
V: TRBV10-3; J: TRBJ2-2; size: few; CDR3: CAIRDTGELFF
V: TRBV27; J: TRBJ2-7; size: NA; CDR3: CASRRLAGPGHESYEQYF
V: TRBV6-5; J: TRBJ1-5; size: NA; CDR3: CASSSSSSLSNQPQHF
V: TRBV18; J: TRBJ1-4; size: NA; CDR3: CASSPQARDEKLFF
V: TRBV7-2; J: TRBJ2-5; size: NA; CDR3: CASSLGTDEETQYF
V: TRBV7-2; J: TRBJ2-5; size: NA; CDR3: CASSKGPEPYNEQYF
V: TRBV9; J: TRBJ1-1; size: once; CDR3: CASTLVGNTEAFF
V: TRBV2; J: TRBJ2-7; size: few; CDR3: CASMLAGGGFYEQYF
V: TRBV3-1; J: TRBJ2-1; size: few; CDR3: CASSQPRTSGYNEQFF
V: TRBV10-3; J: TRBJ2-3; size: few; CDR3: CAIKRAGGLDTQYF
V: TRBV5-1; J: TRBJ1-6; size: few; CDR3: CASSLRDTADNSPLHF
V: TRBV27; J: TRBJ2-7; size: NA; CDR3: CAIRGQGDEQYF
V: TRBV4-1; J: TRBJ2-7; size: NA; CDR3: CASSPRVGAYERYF
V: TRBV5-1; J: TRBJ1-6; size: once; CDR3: CAGSLGAGVHNSPLHF
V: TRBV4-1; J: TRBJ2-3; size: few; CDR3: CASSGRGFSGEGDTQYF
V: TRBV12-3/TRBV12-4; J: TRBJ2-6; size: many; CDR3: CASSRRGSGANVLTF
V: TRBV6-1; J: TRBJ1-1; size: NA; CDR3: CASSANPDRPNTEAFF
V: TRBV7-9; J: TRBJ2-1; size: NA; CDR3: CASSLGSMALAGNKEQFF
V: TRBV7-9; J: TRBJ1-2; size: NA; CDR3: CASSLGVSPLDGCTF
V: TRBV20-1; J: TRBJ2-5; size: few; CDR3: CSARDASVVQETQYF